Following are 9 T cell receptor beta chains from one sample sequenced in a study of CD8 T cells in Susac syndrome. Random hexamers were used to reverse transcribe roughly 0.5 to 1 ug of RNA. TCRdb reprocessed the immunoSEQ multiplex PCR reads with MiXCR, giving one entry per CDR3 protein. The top ten clones hold roughly 0.33% of a sample with roughly 120,000 distinct CDR3 sequences, more than 80% of them seen once. Sample: CD8+ T cells from PBMCs. These receptors all stem from a human donor with multiple sclerosis.

This chain uses TRBV20-1 with TRBJ2-4, with a weak D call TRBD2 (6 bases). The CDR3 has 14 amino acids. Looked up from germline, CDR1 is DFQATT and CDR2 is SNEGSKA (reference sequence). Trimming cost V 5 bases and J 0 bases, with 11 bases left between them. The CDR3 protein is CSALDYLAKNIQYF. DNA for the CDR3: TGCAGTGCTCTGGACTACCTAGCCAAAAACATTCAGTACTTC.

The rearrangement links TRBV5-1 to TRBJ2-3; 7 bases map to TRBD1. Germline V CDR1 and CDR2: SGHRS, YFSETQ. The CDR3 is 11 residues long. V was clipped by 6 bases and J by 5 bases; unmatched bases: 0. CDR3 residues: CASNRGDTQYF. The CDR3 nucleotides are TGCGCCAGCAACAGGGGAGATACGCAGTATTTT.

This chain links TRBV20-1 with TRBJ2-1, with a weak D call TRBD1 (6 bases). V was trimmed by 0 bases and J by 0 bases, leaving 9 bases between them. The germline CDR1 and CDR2 sequences are DFQATT and SNEGSKA (reference sequence). The CDR3 consists of 15 residues. The CDR3 sequence is CSARERGSSYNEQFF. The CDR3, as DNA: TGCAGTGCTAGAGAAAGGGGGAGCTCCTACAATGAGCAGTTCTTC.

The chain has TRBV9 and TRBJ1-1; the D is unclear. Germline V CDR1 and CDR2: SGDLS, YYNGEE. This CDR3 spans 17 amino acids. Trimming took off 0 bases at V and 2 bases at J, with 17 bases between the two ends. The CDR3 loop reads CASSVVGLQKANTEAFF. Written as DNA, the CDR3 is TGTGCCAGCAGCGTAGTAGGACTCCAAAAAGCAAACACTGAAGCTTTCTTT.

This clonotype was seen only once. V and J are TRBV23-1 and TRBJ2-7; 10 nucleotides line up with TRBD2. TRBV23-1 qualifies as an ORF whose function is uncertain. J lost 2 bases, V lost 1 base, and 23 bases had no gene match. The CDR3 runs to 22 residues. The CDR3 here is CASSQWEVAGAGGYRYPYEQYV. The CDR3 coding sequence is TGCGCCAGCAGTCAATGGGAGGTTGCGGGAGCGGGAGGGTATAGGTACCCCTACGAGCAGTACGTC.

The chain's CDR3 is CSARAHRDFDYNEQFF. The CDR3 region has the DNA TGCAGTGCTAGAGCCCACCGGGACTTCGACTACAATGAGCAGTTCTTC. This chain connects TRBV20-1 to TRBJ2-1; maybe TRBD2 (6 bases). Per germline, CDR1 DFQATT and CDR2 SNEGSKA (reference sequence). The CDR3 extends over 16 amino acids. Trimming left V 1 base short and J 3 bases short, with 16 bases between.

This chain uses TRBV20-1 with TRBJ1-5, with 8 bases fitting TRBD1. The CDR3 loop spans 16 amino acids. Germline assignment: CDR1 DFQATT and CDR2 SNEGSKA (reference sequence). Trimming cost V 1 base and J 3 bases; bases outside gene matches: 8. This CDR3 is CSARGPLDRANQPQHF. For the CDR3, the DNA is TGCAGTGCTAGAGGGCCCCTGGACAGGGCCAATCAGCCCCAGCATTTT.

The CDR3 DNA is TGTGCCAGCAGTGAATGGTCTAGCGGGAGGGCCGGGGAGCTGTTTTTT. Translating it yields CASSEWSSGRAGELFF. The chain employs TRBV2 and TRBJ2-2; 12 bases are a match to TRBD2. V lost 2 bases and J lost 6; bases outside the gene matches: 4. CDR1 SNHLY and CDR2 FYNNEI come from the germline V gene. The CDR3 sequence is 16 residues long.

This clonotype was detected only once. This chain joins TRBV3-1 and TRBJ2-7; 7 bases are a match to TRBD1. The CDR3 is made up of 15 amino acids. Trimming cost V 3 bases and J 10 bases; bases outside gene matches: 15. CDR1 and CDR2 (germline): LGHDT, YNNKEL (reference sequence). In nucleotides, the CDR3 is TGTGCCAGCAGCCAGCGACAGGGACCTCCCGTGCCTCAGTACTTC. Amino acid sequence: CASSQRQGPPVPQYF.